The 21 T cell receptor beta chains listed next were all sequenced from one sample in a study of OX40 agonist ivuxolimab in advanced cancers. Using immunoSEQ multiplex PCR, the repertoire was profiled, and TCRdb retains in-frame clones only, with some absent. The sample records roughly 41,000 clones, about 86% being singletons. The sample was CD4+ or CD8+ T cells sorted from blood, taken in a trial of the OX40 agonist ivuxolimab. The receptors were sampled from an adult with an advanced solid tumor such as melanoma, head and neck, liver or kidney cancer.

The J gene is TRBJ1-6, the V gene TRBV5-1; no clear D. The CDR3 has 15 amino acids. Germline lookup yields CDR1 SGHRS and CDR2 YFSETQ. V shed 0 bases and J shed 1 base, with 5 bases lying between them. CDR3 loop: CASSLVGSYNSPLHF. CDR3 sequence (DNA): TGCGCCAGCAGCTTGGTAGGGTCCTATAATTCACCCCTCCACTTT.

The rearrangement uses TRBV7-2 and TRBJ1-3, with D uncertain. V lost 0 bases and J lost 4, with 10 bases in between. Germline loops: CDR1 SGHTA, CDR2 FQGNSA. The CDR3 has 15 residues. The CDR3 region is CASSLAPSRGNTIYF. CDR3 nucleotides: TGTGCCAGCAGCTTAGCGCCCAGCAGGGGAAACACCATATATTTT.

The table lists this clone with a count of one. The V gene is TRBV7-2, the J gene TRBJ2-3; 8 bases line up with TRBD2. CDR1 and CDR2 (germline): SGHTA, FQGNSA. The CDR3 runs to 14 residues. V was clipped by 8 bases and J by 3 bases; unmatched bases: 7. As DNA, the CDR3 is TGTGCCAGCCTTCTCGGGGGGGCTACAGATACGCAGTATTTT. Translation: CASLLGGATDTQYF.

This chain links TRBV2 with TRBJ2-5; D unclear. The CDR3 runs 15 residues. The V gene's germline CDR1 is SNHLY and CDR2 FYNNEI. Trimming pared 1 base from V and 1 base from J, leaving 10 bases between. Here the CDR3 reads CASSEVTVGQETQYF. The DNA for the CDR3 is TGTGCCAGCAGTGAAGTAACAGTTGGCCAAGAGACCCAGTACTTC.

This chain links TRBV19 with TRBJ2-3; D is tentatively TRBD1 or TRBD2 (5 bases each). CDR3 length: 13 amino acids. Trimming cost V 6 bases and J 9 bases, with 16 bases left between them. Germline assignment: CDR1 LNHDA and CDR2 SQIVND (reference sequence). This chain's CDR3 is CASRPNDGGTQYF. In nucleotides, the CDR3 is TGTGCCAGTAGGCCCAATGATGGGGGAACGCAGTATTTT.

This chain joins TRBV7-6 and TRBJ2-2; no firm D call. V gave up 1 base and J gave up 5 bases, with 8 bases separating them. The CDR3 is 14 residues long. CDR1 and CDR2 from the germline V gene are SGHVS and FNYEAQ. CDR3 amino acids: CASSLVGGTGELFF. The CDR3 region has the DNA TGTGCCAGCAGCTTAGTTGGTGGAACCGGGGAGCTGTTTTTT.

The chain links TRBV11-2 to TRBJ1-1, with D possibly matching TRBD1 (5 bases). V dropped 2 bases and J dropped 1 base, with 11 bases sitting between them. CDR1 and CDR2 (germline): SGHAT, FQNNGV. CDR3 length equals 15 residues. The CDR3 bases are TGTGCCAGCAGCTTATCCCGGAGGGGGAACACTGAAGCTTTCTTT. This translates into CASSLSRRGNTEAFF.

The chain carries TRBV7-8 and TRBJ1-5, with D uncertain. CDR3 length: 17 amino acids. The germline gives CDR1 SGHVS, CDR2 FQNEAQ. V gave up 1 base and J gave up 3 bases, with 16 bases separating them. CDR3 region: CASSLGLQVTNNQPQHF. In nucleotides, the CDR3 is TGTGCCAGCAGCTTAGGCCTTCAGGTAACAAACAATCAGCCCCAGCATTTT.

The rearrangement joins TRBV18 to TRBJ2-1; D remains ambiguous. CDR1 is KGHSH and CDR2 is LQKENI in the germline V gene. Trimming shortened V by 3 bases and J by 0 bases, and 12 bases separated the two germline ends. This CDR3 spans 16 amino acids. In DNA, the CDR3 is TGTGCCAGCTCACCGCGCATTGTAGGCTCCTACAATGAGCAGTTCTTC. Translation gives CASSPRIVGSYNEQFF.

V usage is TRBV19 and J usage is TRBJ2-5, with 11 bases aligning to TRBD1. This CDR3 spans 15 amino acids. Germline loops: CDR1 LNHDA, CDR2 SQIVND (reference sequence). The J segment lost 4 bases and the V segment lost 4 bases, leaving 5 bases of the junction unmatched. This CDR3 is CASSRTGGFRETQYF. The DNA for the CDR3 is TGTGCCAGTAGTAGGACAGGGGGCTTCCGAGAGACCCAGTACTTC.

The chain couples TRBV28 to TRBJ2-7, with D unresolved. The germline V gene encodes CDR1 MDHEN and CDR2 SYDVKM. V gave up 3 bases and J gave up 3 bases, with 15 bases separating them. CDR3 length equals 15 residues. The CDR3 bases are TGTGCCAGCAGTTTTCCCCGTTCAAGAAGCTACGAGCAGTACTTC. Its translation: CASSFPRSRSYEQYF.

The chain uses TRBV25-1 and TRBJ1-6, with a weak D call TRBD1 (6 bases). Germline V CDR1 and CDR2: MGHDK, SYGVNS. CDR3 size: 15 residues. The ends were cut back, 1 base at V and 9 bases at J, with 13 bases in the middle. CDR3 DNA sequence: TGTGCCAGCAGTGAATCCGGGGGCGCGGGTTCACCCCTCCACTTT. This gives the protein CASSESGGAGSPLHF.

The chain joins TRBV7-2 to TRBJ2-2, with D possibly matching TRBD2 (5 bases). V was trimmed by 1 base and J by 5 bases, leaving 11 bases between them. Germline V gene sequence: CDR1 SGHTA, CDR2 FQGNSA. The CDR3 consists of 15 residues. Written as DNA, the CDR3 is TGTGCCAGCAGCTTAGGGGCTAGCTGGACCGGGGAGCTGTTTTTT. Encoded protein: CASSLGASWTGELFF.

The rearrangement uses TRBV10-3 and TRBJ1-4; 8 positions match TRBD1. CDR1 is ENHRY, CDR2 SYGVKD, per germline. J gave up 6 bases and V 4 bases, and 4 bases lay outside the gene matches. CDR3 length: 14 amino acids. The chain's CDR3 is CAISADRGDEKLFF. The DNA of the CDR3 is TGTGCCATCAGTGCCGACAGGGGCGATGAAAAACTGTTTTTT.

The rearrangement uses TRBV30 and TRBJ2-5, with D possibly TRBD1 on 5 matching bases. CDR3 length: 12 residues. In germline, CDR1 is GTSNPN, CDR2 SVGIG (reference sequence). Trimming stripped 3 bases from V and 5 bases from J, with 10 bases between. The CDR3 sequence: CAWRGPGETQYF. In DNA form, the CDR3 reads TGTGCCTGGAGGGGGCCCGGGGAGACCCAGTACTTC. Drawing the rest from reference TRBV30 and TRBJ2-5, the complete variable domain is SQTIHQWPATLVQPVGSPLSLECTVEGTSNPNLYWYRQAAGRGLQLLFYSVGIGQISSEVPQNLSASRPQDRQFILSSKKLLLSDSGFYLCAWRGPGETQYFGPGTRLLVL.

The CDR3 sequence is CASSLTGGTEAFF. CDR3 bases: TGTGCCAGCAGTTTAACAGGGGGCACTGAAGCTTTCTTT. The rearrangement links TRBV6-5 to TRBJ1-1; TRBD1 matches at 8 bases. The CDR3 length is 13 residues. The germline gives CDR1 MNHEY, CDR2 SVGAGI. With 4 bases clipped from V and 4 bases from J, the junction kept 2 bases outside the gene matches.

The chain couples TRBV7-3 to TRBJ2-3, with unresolved D. The V gene lost 2 bases and the J gene lost 0 bases, with 9 bases spanning the gap. Germline V gene sequence: CDR1 SGHTA, CDR2 FQGTGA. The CDR3 sequence is 15 residues long. CDR3 sequence (DNA): TGTGCCAGCAGCTTACGAACGGCGAGCACAGATACGCAGTATTTT. This encodes CASSLRTASTDTQYF.

V and J are TRBV5-4 and TRBJ2-7, with D perhaps TRBD1 or TRBD2 (6 bases each). Trimming cost V 4 bases and J 2 bases, with 13 bases left between them. CDR1 and CDR2 (germline): SGHNT, YYREEE (reference sequence). The CDR3 has 14 amino acids. The chain's CDR3 is CASSTRDTAYEQYF. CDR3 DNA: TGTGCCAGCAGCACGCGGGACACCGCCTACGAGCAGTACTTC. The variable domain in full, completed from reference TRBV5-4 and TRBJ2-7, reads ETGVTQSPTHLIKTRGQQVTLRCSSQSGHNTVSWYQQALGQGPQFIFQYYREEENGRGNFPPRFSGLQFPNYSSELNVNALELDDSALYLCASSTRDTAYEQYFGPGTRLTVT.

The V call is TRBV19, the J call TRBJ1-5; the D is unclear. V gave up 6 bases and J gave up 2 bases, with 11 bases separating them. CDR3 length: 14 residues. The germline V gene has CDR1 LNHDA and CDR2 SQIVND (reference sequence). The CDR3 sequence is CASRPPVRNQPQHF. CDR3 sequence (DNA): TGTGCCAGTAGACCCCCAGTCCGCAATCAGCCCCAGCATTTT.

This clone occurred a few times. The chain recombines TRBV4-2 with TRBJ1-1, with TRBD1 identical over 7 bases. After removal of 0 bases from V and 0 bases from J, the junction contained 1 base not matched to a gene. Germline CDR1 reads LGHNA; CDR2 reads YNFKEQ. This CDR3 has 15 residues. In nucleotides, the CDR3 is TGTGCCAGCAGCCAAGATGACAGGGTGAACACTGAAGCTTTCTTT. Translated, it gives CASSQDDRVNTEAFF.

The gene calls are TRBV2 and TRBJ2-7, with 9 nucleotides matching TRBD1. Trimming at V came to 1 base and at J to 2 bases, leaving 3 bases not matched to a gene. Germline assignment: CDR1 SNHLY and CDR2 FYNNEI. The CDR3 runs 15 residues. As DNA, the CDR3 is TGTGCCAGCAGTGAAGGGACAGGGGTCCCCTACGAGCAGTACTTC. This translates into CASSEGTGVPYEQYF.